The clone carrying this TCR beta chain was picked up a small number of times. Germline CDR1 is SGHRS and CDR2 is YFSETQ. This CDR3 has 15 amino acids. V trimming: 6 bases; J trimming: 0 bases; junction bases outside the gene matches: 7. Method: immunoSEQ multiplex PCR; TCRdb's copy keeps in-frame clones and lacks some. The data contain hundreds of thousands of clones, less than 90% of them singletons. The data are from a study of blood T cell repertoires in COVID-19. Looking at the study overall: The United States, Italy and Spain supplied acute and convalescent COVID-19 samples. PBMCs, B-cell-depleted T cells, or T cells provided the cDNA or gDNA that made up the material.

Sample: peripheral blood. The chain combines TRBV5-1 with TRBJ2-3; 7 nucleotides align to TRBD2. The sequence was collected from a woman over 75 with active or convalescent COVID-19. CDR3 loop: CASTGTTASTDTQYF. The CDR3, as DNA: TGCGCCAGCACAGGGACTACCGCTAGCACAGATACGCAGTATTTT. The full variable domain, in which reference TRBV5-1 and TRBJ2-3 provide the parts outside the CDR3, is KAGVTQTPRYLIKTRGQQVTLSCSPISGHRSVSWYQQTPGQGLQFLFEYFSETQRNKGNFPGRFSGRQFSNSRSEMNVSTLELGDSALYLCASTGTTASTDTQYFGPGTRLTVL.